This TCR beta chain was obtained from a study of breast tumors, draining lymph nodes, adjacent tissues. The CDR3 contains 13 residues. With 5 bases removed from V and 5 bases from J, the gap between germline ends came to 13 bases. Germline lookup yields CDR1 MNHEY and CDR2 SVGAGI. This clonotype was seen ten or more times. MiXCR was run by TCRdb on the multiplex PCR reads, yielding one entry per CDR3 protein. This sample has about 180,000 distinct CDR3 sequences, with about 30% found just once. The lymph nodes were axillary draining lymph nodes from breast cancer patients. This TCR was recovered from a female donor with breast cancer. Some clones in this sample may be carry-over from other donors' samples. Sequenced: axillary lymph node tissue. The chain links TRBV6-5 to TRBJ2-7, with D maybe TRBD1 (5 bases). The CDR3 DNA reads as TGTGCCAGCAGTCACGCCAGGGCCCACGAGCAGTACTTC. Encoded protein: CASSHARAHEQYF.